Listed below are T cell receptor beta chains from one sample, sequenced in a study of cytomegalovirus exposure and HLA in healthy donors. Produced via immunoSEQ multiplex PCR; TCRdb's table is partial and in-frame only. This sample has approximately 220,000 clones; more than 60% occur once, and the top ten carry roughly 0.22%. The sample consisted of PBMCs. The receptors originated from a girl aged 2-10 years in good health and CMV-seronegative. CDR3s include the opening cysteine and the closing phenylalanine or tryptophan. The order of the fields is clone size, J gene, D gene, V gene, CDR3 protein, CDR3 DNA. D genes are given only for firm matches. Only some rows state a clone size, as once, few, many or a class for expanded clones.

>.|TRBJ2-7|TRBD2|TRBV9
CASSVALAGPYEQYF
TGTGCCAGCAGCGTAGCGTTAGCGGGGCCTTACGAGCAGTACTTC
>.|TRBJ2-1|.|TRBV7-6
CASEAGDYNEQFF
TGTGCCAGCGAGGCAGGGGATTACAATGAGCAGTTCTTC
>.|TRBJ1-1|.|TRBV7-9
CSSSPYGEGIREAFF
TGTTCCAGCAGCCCTTACGGGGAAGGCATCCGGGAAGCTTTCTTT
>.|TRBJ1-1|TRBD1|TRBV7-2
CASSLDRGHTEAFF
TGTGCCAGCAGCTTAGACAGGGGGCACACTGAAGCTTTCTTT
>once|TRBJ2-3|TRBD2|TRBV27
CASSLYVGRAGLDTDTQYF
TGTGCCAGCAGTTTATATGTCGGGAGGGCTGGCTTGGACACAGATACGCAGTATTTT
>few|TRBJ2-2|TRBD1|TRBV5-4
CASSGDSNTGELFF
TGTGCCAGCAGCGGGGACAGCAACACCGGGGAGCTGTTTTTT
>.|TRBJ1-1|.|TRBV14
CASSQGNNMNTEAFF
TGTGCCAGCAGCCAGGGCAACAACATGAACACTGAAGCTTTCTTT
>once|TRBJ2-7|TRBD1|TRBV2
CASSKPGQGSYEQYF
TGTGCCAGCAGTAAACCGGGACAGGGCTCCTACGAGCAGTACTTC
>.|TRBJ2-1|.|TRBV6-5
CASAHSFNNEQFF
TGTGCCAGCGCTCACAGTTTCAACAATGAGCAGTTCTTC
>.|TRBJ1-4|.|TRBV2
CASSEATGYNEKLFF
TGTGCCAGCAGTGAGGCTACAGGGTATAATGAAAAACTGTTTTTT
>.|TRBJ1-4|.|TRBV5-1
CASSPGQGGEKLFF
TGCGCCAGCAGCCCAGGGCAGGGCGGTGAAAAACTGTTTTTT
>.|TRBJ1-3|TRBD1|TRBV9
CASSVEGQGPGNTIYF
TGTGCCAGCAGCGTAGAGGGACAGGGGCCTGGAAACACCATATATTTT
>.|TRBJ1-3|TRBD1|TRBV2
CASSAPGDRRKISGNTIYF
TGTGCCAGCAGTGCCCCCGGGGACAGGAGGAAGATATCGGGAAACACCATATATTTT
>.|TRBJ2-7|.|TRBV7-3
CASSLVSGGEQYF
TGTGCCAGCAGCTTAGTATCCGGCGGGGAGCAGTACTTC
>few|TRBJ1-1|.|TRBV19
CASYRAPGENTEAFF
TGTGCCAGTTACAGGGCCCCAGGCGAGAACACTGAAGCTTTCTTT
>.|TRBJ1-6|.|TRBV7-7
CASSLGGRTGSGNSPLHF
TGTGCCAGCAGCTTAGGGGGAAGAACAGGGAGCGGTAATTCACCCCTCCACTTT